Included here is one T cell receptor (beta chain) sequence, with context. The protocol was immunoSEQ multiplex PCR, while the TCRdb copy is restricted to in-frame clones and leaves out a portion. The sample carries about 69,000 clones, approximately 88% recorded once. The record originates from a study of technical replicates of blood from four donors. Germline V gene sequence: CDR1 MNHNS, CDR2 SASEGT. The CDR3 consists of 19 residues. V lost 2 bases and J lost 2; bases outside the gene matches: 10. The V gene is TRBV6-1, the J gene TRBJ2-1; the match to TRBD2 covers 12 bases. Input material: PBMCs. The clonotype comes from a human donor in good health. Some clones in this sample may be carry-over from other donors' samples. The CDR3 coding sequence is TGTGCCAGCAGTGAACGCCCGCCCACTAGCGGGGGGCCCTACAATGAGCAGTTCTTC. Translation gives CASSERPPTSGGPYNEQFF.